These 14 T cell receptor beta chains were all obtained from the same sample, sequenced in a study of OX40 agonist ivuxolimab in advanced cancers. The data were produced by immunoSEQ multiplex PCR, yet TCRdb's version contains in-frame clones alone and is incomplete. Of approximately 63,000 clones in the sample, 75% to 90% were seen once. The starting material was CD4+ or CD8+ T cells sorted from blood, obtained in a trial of the OX40 agonist ivuxolimab. The receptors derive from an adult with an advanced solid tumor such as melanoma, head and neck, liver or kidney cancer.

J is TRBJ2-1 and V is TRBV11-2; D perhaps matches TRBD1 (5 bases). The CDR3 has 15 amino acids. Trimming took 5 bases from V and 10 from J, leaving 21 bases between them. The germline V gene encodes CDR1 SGHAT and CDR2 FQNNGV. CDR3 in amino acids: CASSLPKVGPAEQFF. The DNA of the CDR3 is TGTGCCAGCAGCCTGCCTAAGGTGGGGCCGGCGGAGCAGTTCTTC.

The chain has TRBV10-3 and TRBJ2-7; 12 bases align to TRBD1. Unmatched junction bases numbered 5, after V lost 3 bases and J lost 5 bases. The CDR3 consists of 15 residues. Germline lookup yields CDR1 ENHRY and CDR2 SYGVKD. DNA of the CDR3: TGTGCCATCAGTGATCGGTGGGACAGGGGGCACGAGCAGTACTTC. This translates into CAISDRWDRGHEQYF.

The chain carries TRBV18 and TRBJ1-2; 10 bases agree with TRBD1. Looked up from germline, CDR1 is KGHSH and CDR2 is LQKENI. Losses at the gene ends were 3 bases for V and 6 bases for J; bases not matched to a gene: 7. The CDR3 runs to 15 residues. The CDR3 protein is CASSPRQGAYDGYTF. The CDR3 DNA is TGTGCCAGCTCACCGCGACAGGGGGCTTATGATGGCTACACCTTC.

This chain links TRBV6-5 with TRBJ1-2; D is ambiguous. Trimming removed 2 bases from V and 8 bases from J, with 15 bases in between. This CDR3 comprises 14 residues. Germline V CDR1 and CDR2: MNHEY, SVGAGI. For the CDR3, the DNA is TGTGCCAGCAGTTACAGGAGTCTTGCTTGGGGCTACACCTTC. Its translation is CASSYRSLAWGYTF.

The chain employs TRBV4-3 and TRBJ2-7; D might be TRBD1 (6 bases). This CDR3 comprises 15 residues. Germline V gene lookup returns CDR1 LGHNA and CDR2 YSLEER. V was pared by 3 bases and J by 3 bases, with 15 bases between. CDR3 DNA sequence: TGCGCCAGCAGCCAGGAACGGGGCAGGGGCTACGAGCAGTACTTC. Residues: CASSQERGRGYEQYF.

This clone was recorded only once. J is TRBJ2-5 and V is TRBV9; 10 nucleotides align to TRBD2. Germline CDR1 SGDLS, CDR2 YYNGEE. The CDR3 runs to 15 residues. V shed 4 bases, J shed 9 bases, and the junction held 12 bases outside the gene matches. The CDR3 DNA sequence: TGTGCCAGCAGCCCACCAGCGGGAGGGCGTTCTTCCCAGTACTTC. Residues: CASSPPAGGRSSQYF.

On this clone itself: This sample includes further DNA sequences coding for the same CDR3. This chain links TRBV9 with TRBJ2-7; TRBD2 aligns across 8 bases. The germline V gene encodes CDR1 SGDLS and CDR2 YYNGEE. Trimming removed 3 bases from V and 3 bases from J; junction bases left unmatched: 5. The CDR3 runs 14 residues. In DNA, the CDR3 is TGTGCCAGCAGCGCCGGGGGGGGCGACTACGAGCAGTACTTC. The encoded protein is CASSAGGGDYEQYF.

V is TRBV28 and J is TRBJ2-5; 11 bases agree with TRBD1. Germline loops: CDR1 MDHEN, CDR2 SYDVKM. The CDR3 has 15 amino acids. The V and J ends lost 1 base and 3 bases, in that order; junction bases with no gene match: 1. The CDR3 bases are TGTGCCAGCAGTTTATCGGGACAGGGGGAAGAGACCCAGTACTTC. It encodes CASSLSGQGEETQYF.

This clone came up once. J is TRBJ2-1 and V is TRBV7-9, with D tentatively TRBD1 (5 bases). The CDR3 has 15 amino acids. V was cut by 2 bases and J by 6 bases, with 14 bases left in between. The germline CDR1 and CDR2 sequences are SEHNR and FQNEAQ (reference sequence). In nucleotides, the CDR3 is TGTGCCAGCAGCTTATATACAGGCCTCGGCAATGAGCAGTTCTTC. This sequence encodes CASSLYTGLGNEQFF.

This clone was observed once. V is TRBV7-8 and J is TRBJ2-7; no firm D call. Germline V gene lookup returns CDR1 SGHVS and CDR2 FQNEAQ. Between the trimmed V and J ends, which lost 0 bases and 0 bases, there was a span of 6 bases. The CDR3 covers 14 residues. CDR3 sequence reads: CASSLAWGSYEQYF. For the CDR3, the DNA is TGTGCCAGCAGCTTAGCGTGGGGCTCCTACGAGCAGTACTTC.

The chain is built from TRBV4-1 and TRBJ2-7; D is undetermined. Germline values: CDR1 MGHRA, CDR2 YSYEKL. The CDR3 has 14 residues. The V end was cut by 0 bases, the J end by 3 bases, with 9 bases between. The CDR3 region has the DNA TGCGCCAGCAGCCAAGAGCTGGGATACTACGAGCAGTACTTC. This sequence encodes CASSQELGYYEQYF.

The chain has TRBV7-6 and TRBJ2-7; 7 bases are a match to TRBD1. The V gene end was trimmed by 1 base and the J gene end by 2 bases; junction bases not matched to a gene: 8. Germline lookup yields CDR1 SGHVS and CDR2 FNYEAQ. The CDR3 spans 16 residues. The DNA of the CDR3 is TGTGCCAGCAGCTTAGTGGACAGGCAGGTGGCCTACGAGCAGTACTTC. Amino acids: CASSLVDRQVAYEQYF. The full variable domain, completed using reference TRBV7-6 and TRBJ2-7, is GAGVSQSPRYKVTKRGQDVALRCDPISGHVSLYWYRQALGQGPEFLTYFNYEAQQDKSGLPNDRFSAERPEGSISTLTIQRTEQRDSAMYRCASSLVDRQVAYEQYFGPGTRLTVT.

The rearrangement links TRBV7-2 to TRBJ1-1; D possibly corresponds to TRBD1 (5 bases). V lost 1 base to trimming and J lost 3 bases, with 12 bases between them. The CDR3 contains 15 residues. The germline CDR1 and CDR2 sequences are SGHTA and FQGNSA. CDR3 amino acids: CASSLGGGFYTEAFF. The CDR3 DNA sequence: TGTGCCAGCAGCTTAGGGGGGGGATTTTACACTGAAGCTTTCTTT.

In its sample, this clone was seen once. The DNA for the CDR3 is TGTGCCAGCAGTCTGGACCGGGACAGCCCCTACGAGCAGTACTTC. Protein product: CASSLDRDSPYEQYF. The rearrangement joins TRBV27 to TRBJ2-7; 7 bases fit TRBD1. The germline V gene encodes CDR1 MNHEY and CDR2 SMNVEV (reference sequence). The CDR3 is made up of 15 amino acids. J lost 2 bases, V lost 5 bases, and 9 bases had no gene match.